This T cell receptor (beta chain) was observed in a study of cytomegalovirus exposure and HLA in healthy donors. The CDR3 has 17 amino acids. Per the germline V gene, CDR1 is SGHAT and CDR2 is FQNNGV. With 4 bases removed from V and 5 bases from J, the gap between germline ends came to 18 bases. Turning to this clone: Antigen: not known.

General observations from the study: With high specificity and sensitivity, the classifier reportedly diagnosed cytomegalovirus status. The authors listed some 150 TCR beta chains as cytomegalovirus-associated.

It was with 60 Vbeta and 13 Jbeta primers that the PCR ran. Using immunoSEQ multiplex PCR, the repertoire was profiled, and TCRdb retains in-frame clones only, with some absent. The profile shows 120,000 or so clones, roughly 71% of them singletons. This TCR derives from a woman aged 45-65 years in good health and CMV-seropositive. The V gene is TRBV11-2, the J gene TRBJ2-6; D possibly corresponds to TRBD2 (5 bases). Sequenced: PBMCs. CDR3 residues: CASSYPPGGRRANVLTF. CDR3 DNA sequence: TGTGCCAGCAGCTATCCCCCGGGCGGGCGGCGGGCCAACGTCCTGACTTTC.